Listed below are T cell receptor beta chains from one sample, sequenced in a study of Ad26.COV2.S vaccination and SARS-CoV-2 variants. Only in-frame clones appear in the TCRdb table, and some are missing; sequencing was by immunoSEQ multiplex PCR. The profile shows a few hundred thousand clones, 90% of them singletons. This specimen consisted of peripheral blood, obtained in a trial of Ad26.COV2.S vaccine versus placebo. All receptors come from a person between 18 and 65 years old who received the Ad26.COV2.S COVID-19 vaccine or a placebo. The CDR3 runs from the conserved cysteine through the conserved F or W. A D gene is named only where the DNA matches it firmly. Size is stated for part of the rows, as once, few or many counts, or as a class when the clone is expanded.

cdr3_aa cdr3_nt d_call v_call cdr3_length clone_size j_call
CASSQLGVSVYEQYF TGTGCCAGCAGCCAACTCGGTGTGAGCGTCTACGAGCAGTACTTC - TRBV28 15 once TRBJ2-7
CASSVEPAGGEQYF TGTGCCAGCAGCGTAGAGCCAGCGGGAGGCGAGCAGTACTTC TRBD2 TRBV9 14 - TRBJ2-7
CASSPQGMDTQYF TGTGCCAGCAGTCCCCAGGGAATGGATACGCAGTATTTT - TRBV28 13 - TRBJ2-3
CASSVQDTQYF TGTGCCAGCAGCGTGCAAGATACGCAGTATTTT - TRBV7-9 11 - TRBJ2-3
CASSFGQGGKETQYF TGTGCCAGCAGCTTCGGACAGGGGGGAAAAGAGACCCAGTACTTC TRBD1 TRBV7-3 15 - TRBJ2-5
CASSSGTSGGYNEQFF TGTGCCAGCAGCAGTGGGACTAGCGGAGGTTACAATGAGCAGTTCTTC TRBD2 TRBV7-8 16 - TRBJ2-1
CASTTLRPRRAEAFF TGTGCCAGCACCACTCTACGCCCCCGGAGGGCTGAAGCTTTCTTT - TRBV6-5 15 - TRBJ1-1
CASSSLIWTSVVEQYF TGTGCCAGCAGTTCCCTAATATGGACTAGCGTCGTCGAGCAGTACTTC TRBD2 TRBV28 16 few TRBJ2-7
CASSPLDGPRGGQPQHF TGTGCCAGCAGTCCCCTCGACGGGCCGCGCGGTGGTCAGCCCCAGCATTTT - TRBV6-6 17 - TRBJ1-5
CASSVAGRDGQPQHF TGTGCCAGCAGCGTAGCTGGAAGGGATGGTCAGCCCCAGCATTTT - TRBV9 15 - TRBJ1-5
CAISEGTYRLEAFF TGTGCCATCAGTGAAGGCACCTATAGACTTGAAGCTTTCTTT - TRBV10-3 14 - TRBJ1-1
CASKRTDATNEKLFF TGTGCCAGCAAAAGGACAGATGCAACTAATGAAAAACTGTTTTTT - TRBV6-5 15 - TRBJ1-4
CASSLVRGSGELFF TGTGCCAGCAGCTTAGTACGGGGGAGCGGGGAGCTGTTTTTT - TRBV11-2 14 - TRBJ2-2
CASSIEGKVGTQYF TGTGCCAGTAGTATAGAGGGCAAGGTCGGGACCCAGTACTTC - TRBV19 14 - TRBJ2-5
CASSSSGTSKVGQYF TGTGCCAGCAGTTCCTCCGGGACTAGTAAGGTCGGGCAGTACTTC TRBD2 TRBV7-9 15 - TRBJ2-7
CASSGEGQGNYGYTF TGTGCCAGCAGCGGGGAGGGACAGGGGAACTATGGCTACACCTTC TRBD1 TRBV7-2 15 - TRBJ1-2
CASSLGTGRSGNTIYF TGTGCCAGCAGCTTGGGGACAGGGCGATCTGGAAACACCATATATTTT TRBD1 TRBV5-4 16 - TRBJ1-3
CASSGGDTQYF TGTGCCAGCAGCGGCGGGGACACGCAGTATTTT - TRBV9 11 - TRBJ2-3
CASSLGSPKTQYF TGTGCCAGCAGTTTAGGGAGCCCAAAGACCCAGTACTTC - TRBV28 13 - TRBJ2-5
CASTPTGSGANVLTF TGTGCCAGCACTCCCACAGGGAGTGGGGCCAACGTCCTGACTTTC - TRBV25-1 15 - TRBJ2-6
CASSYSQANTEAFF TGTGCCAGCAGTTACTCCCAGGCGAACACTGAAGCTTTCTTT - TRBV6-2/TRBV6-3 14 once TRBJ1-1
CASSSGLAGEETQYF TGTGCCAGCAGTTCCGGACTAGCGGGAGAAGAGACCCAGTACTTC TRBD2 TRBV28 15 - TRBJ2-5
CASSFLGQGTDTQYF TGTGCCAGCAGTTTCTTGGGACAAGGCACAGATACGCAGTATTTT - TRBV28 15 - TRBJ2-3
CASSKSDTQYF TGCGCCAGCAGCAAATCAGATACGCAGTATTTT - TRBV4-1 11 once TRBJ2-3
CASSEAGGQAQPQHF TGTGCCAGCAGTGAAGCGGGGGGGCAGGCTCAGCCCCAGCATTTT - TRBV6-1 15 - TRBJ1-5
CASSEFAGELFF TGTGCCAGCAGTGAATTTGCCGGGGAGCTGTTTTTT - TRBV25-1 12 - TRBJ2-2
CASSPTQGAEDTEAFF TGTGCCAGCAGTCCAACTCAGGGGGCGGAGGACACTGAAGCTTTCTTT TRBD1 TRBV9 16 - TRBJ1-1
CASSQVSGRARRDTQYF TGTGCCAGCAGCCAAGTTAGCGGGAGAGCTCGTAGGGATACGCAGTATTTT TRBD2 TRBV3-1/TRBV3-2 17 - TRBJ2-3
CATSRASELEVYEQYF TGTGCCACCAGCAGGGCTAGCGAACTCGAAGTCTACGAGCAGTACTTC - TRBV15 16 - TRBJ2-7
CASSSLRGREQYF TGTGCCAGCAGCTCCCTTAGGGGGAGGGAGCAGTACTTC - TRBV12-3/TRBV12-4 13 - TRBJ2-7
CASSDRGLVAGELFF TGTGCCAGCAGTGACCGGGGACTAGTGGCCGGGGAGCTGTTTTTT TRBD2 TRBV28 15 - TRBJ2-2
CASSQAVGTYEQYF TGTGCCAGCAGCCAAGCAGTTGGTACCTACGAGCAGTACTTC - TRBV7-9 14 once TRBJ2-7
CASSDGQGARSPLHF TGTGCCAGCAGTGATGGACAGGGGGCAAGGTCACCCCTCCACTTT TRBD1 TRBV6-1 15 - TRBJ1-6
CASSAGTSGRTPSTDTQYF TGTGCCAGCTCAGCCGGGACTAGCGGGAGGACCCCGAGCACAGATACGCAGTATTTT TRBD2 TRBV18 19 - TRBJ2-3
CATSGGLPDTQYF TGTGCCACCAGCGGGGGACTCCCAGATACGCAGTATTTT - TRBV15 13 once TRBJ2-3
CASSLAGTGFYEQYF TGCGCCAGCAGCCTCGCCGGGACAGGGTTTTACGAGCAGTACTTC TRBD1 TRBV5-1 15 - TRBJ2-7
CASSLRTSGGTDTQYF TGTGCCAGCTCACTACGGACTAGCGGGGGCACAGATACGCAGTATTTT TRBD2 TRBV18 16 - TRBJ2-3
CASSLTAPGNTIYF TGTGCCAGCAGCTTAACAGCGCCTGGAAACACCATATATTTT - TRBV7-8 14 - TRBJ1-3
CASSANGGPAFF TGTGCCAGCAGCGCTAATGGGGGACCTGCTTTCTTT - TRBV3-1/TRBV3-2 12 - TRBJ1-1
CASGLQGFWNEQYF TGTGCCAGCGGGCTACAGGGGTTTTGGAACGAGCAGTACTTC TRBD1 TRBV28 14 many TRBJ2-7
CASNRGRNTEAFF TGTGCCAGTAACAGGGGCCGAAACACTGAAGCTTTCTTT TRBD1 TRBV19 13 - TRBJ1-1
CASSQDRAPRTGELFF TGTGCCAGCAGCCAAGATCGGGCCCCCCGCACCGGGGAGCTGTTTTTT - TRBV4-2 16 - TRBJ2-2
CASSRDRAKSSYEQYF TGTGCCAGCAGCCGGGACAGGGCCAAGAGCTCCTACGAGCAGTACTTC TRBD1 TRBV28 16 - TRBJ2-7
CAIRGQGGYEQYF TGTGCTATCAGGGGACAGGGAGGTTACGAGCAGTACTTC TRBD1 TRBV7-7 13 once TRBJ2-7
CASSIEGNTGELFF TGTGCCAGTAGTATTGAGGGGAACACCGGGGAGCTGTTTTTT - TRBV19 14 - TRBJ2-2
CASSPGALVSYNEQFF TGTGCCAGCAGCCCCGGGGCACTAGTGTCCTACAATGAGCAGTTCTTC - TRBV9 16 - TRBJ2-1
CASSPLDRGDGYTF TGTGCCAGCTCACCTTTGGACAGGGGGGATGGCTACACCTTC TRBD1 TRBV18 14 - TRBJ1-2